This T cell receptor beta chain appears in the sequencing data of a study of beta chain features in type 1 diabetes. Details on this clone: Its antigen is undetermined.

In germline, CDR1 is LGHNA, CDR2 YSLEER. This CDR3 has 13 residues. J was trimmed by 8 bases and V by 3 bases; bases with no gene match: 1. Expressed TCRB transcripts were sequenced, since all the RNA that had been isolated was reverse transcribed. Naive, central memory and regulatory T cell samples came to a mean of about 4 million reads. The repertoire was sequenced with immunoSEQ multiplex PCR; TCRdb's copy has only in-frame clones and lacks some. This sample has over 150,000 clones, with about 9% found just once. General study points: Type 1 diabetes patients had VDJ junctions that carried fewer insertions and more deletions. Within each of all four CD4+ subsets, Type 1 diabetes patients had TCRB CDR3s that were moderately but significantly shorter.

Each donor gave one heparinised blood draw averaging approximately 120 mL. What was sequenced was central memory CD4+ T cells from blood. The origin of this receptor is a young woman with type 1 diabetes. V usage is TRBV4-3 and J usage is TRBJ1-6, with 7 positions matching TRBD1. As DNA, the CDR3 is TGCGCCAGCAGCCAGGGACAGCATTCACCCCTCCACTTT. Its translation: CASSQGQHSPLHF.